A single sample gave rise to the 27 T cell receptor beta chains below, sequenced in a study of cytomegalovirus exposure and HLA in healthy donors. Only in-frame clones appear in the TCRdb table, and some are missing; sequencing was by immunoSEQ multiplex PCR. The sample lists a few hundred thousand clones, roughly 88% occurring once. The sample consisted of PBMCs. Receptors originate from a woman between 18 and 29 years old in good health and CMV-seronegative.

The chain has TRBV19 and TRBJ1-5; 9 bases fit TRBD1. The CDR3 consists of 16 residues. Germline V gene data show CDR1 as LNHDA and CDR2 as SQIVND (reference sequence). V lost 3 bases to trimming and J lost 0 bases; unmatched junction nucleotides: 3. The DNA of the CDR3 is TGTGCCAGTAGTATTGGGACAGGGCGTAGCAATCAGCCCCAGCATTTT. Translating gives CASSIGTGRSNQPQHF.

The DNA of the CDR3 is TGCGCCAGCAGCTTGGGTCAGGGGCGAGGCTACACCTTC. This sequence encodes CASSLGQGRGYTF. The chain is built from TRBV5-1 and TRBJ1-2; possible D gene TRBD1, 6 bases. The V end was cut by 0 bases, the J end by 8 bases, with 11 bases between. Germline loops: CDR1 SGHRS, CDR2 YFSETQ. The CDR3 runs to 13 residues.

The chain has TRBV27 and TRBJ2-7, with 9 bases identical to TRBD1. Germline CDR1 and CDR2: MNHEY and SMNVEV (reference sequence). The CDR3 has 14 amino acids. V lost 5 bases and J lost 3; bases outside the gene matches: 5. The CDR3 DNA reads TGTGCCAGCAGTCCCGGACAGGGGATCTACGAGCAGTACTTC. Amino acids: CASSPGQGIYEQYF.

The CDR3 DNA reads as TGCAGCGGTATACAGGGGGTCCTCCCAGATACGCAGTATTTT. It translates to CSGIQGVLPDTQYF. The chain carries TRBV29-1 and TRBJ2-3; 8 nucleotides line up with TRBD1. V dropped 7 bases and J dropped 4; count of bases not matched to a gene: 10. CDR3 length equals 14 residues. Per the germline V gene, CDR1 is SQVTM and CDR2 is ANQGSEA.

This chain joins TRBV27 and TRBJ2-1; 8 positions match TRBD2. V gave up 6 bases and J gave up 4 bases; unmatched junction bases: 8. This CDR3 is 15 amino acids long. Per germline, CDR1 MNHEY and CDR2 SMNVEV (reference sequence). In DNA form, the CDR3 reads TGTGCCAGCAGATTAGGGGGACTAGGTTACAATGAGCAGTTCTTC. Its protein product is CASRLGGLGYNEQFF.

Turning to this clone: Other DNA sequences in this specimen translate into the identical CDR3. This chain uses TRBV20-1 with TRBJ2-1, with D unresolved. The CDR3 is 11 amino acids. From germline, CDR1 is DFQATT and CDR2 SNEGSKA (reference sequence). CDR3 bases: TGCAGCGCCGACTGGTACAATGAGCAGTTCTTC. Its protein is CSADWYNEQFF.

The gene calls are TRBV12-2 and TRBJ2-5; the listed D gene, TRBD1, was not tested against the DNA. TRBV12-2 is listed as a pseudogene. The CDR3 covers 16 residues. The CDR3 region is CASRDTRQSEQETQYF. CDR3 DNA: TGTGCAAGTCGCGACACCCGACAGTCGGAACAAGAGACCCAGTACTTC.

The chain carries TRBV5-1 and TRBJ2-2; possible D gene TRBD1, 8 bases. The CDR3 spans 16 residues. Looked up from germline, CDR1 is SGHRS and CDR2 is YFSETQ. V lost 4 bases to trimming and J lost 2 bases, with 15 bases between them. The CDR3 region has the DNA TGCGCCAGCAGCCCGGGGGGACAGGTTAACACCGGGGAGCTGTTTTTT. This encodes CASSPGGQVNTGELFF.

This chain joins TRBV11-2 and TRBJ2-6; 7 nucleotides agree with TRBD1. Germline CDR1 SGHAT, CDR2 FQNNGV. Trimming at V came to 4 bases and at J to 2 bases, leaving 5 bases not matched to a gene. The CDR3 runs to 16 residues. The CDR3 nucleotides are TGTGCCAGCAGCTCATTACAGGGGCCTGGGGCCAACGTCCTGACTTTC. It translates to CASSSLQGPGANVLTF.

A remark on this clone: Other DNA sequences in the sample encode the same CDR3. The chain uses TRBV4-1 and TRBJ2-7; D remains unclear. This CDR3 has 14 amino acids. Germline V gene data show CDR1 as MGHRA and CDR2 as YSYEKL. V shed 1 base and J shed 1 base, with 8 bases lying between them. DNA for the CDR3: TGCGCCAGCAGCCAAGGCCCACTATCCTACGAGCAGTACTTC. Its protein is CASSQGPLSYEQYF.

This chain links TRBV7-9 with TRBJ2-2; 7 bases fit TRBD2. Per germline, CDR1 SEHNR and CDR2 FQNEAQ (reference sequence). The CDR3 contains 15 residues. V shed 4 bases, J shed 4 bases, and the junction held 6 bases outside the gene matches. The CDR3 DNA follows: TGTGCCAGCAGCTCAGGGAGGGCTGGCACCGGGGAGCTGTTTTTT. It encodes CASSSGRAGTGELFF. Full variable domain (remainder filled in from reference TRBV7-9 and TRBJ2-2): DTGVSQNPRHKITKRGQNVTFRCDPISEHNRLYWYRQTLGQGPEFLTYFQNEAQLEKSRLLSDRFSAERPKGSFSTLEIQRTEQGDSAMYLCASSSGRAGTGELFFGEGSRLTVL.

The genes are TRBV28 and TRBJ2-1; weak D call: TRBD2 (5 bases). CDR1 MDHEN and CDR2 SYDVKM come from the germline V gene. V gave up 2 bases and J gave up 4 bases, with 6 bases separating them. The CDR3 contains 13 residues. The DNA for the CDR3 is TGTGCCAGCAGTTTAAGGGAGTACAATGAGCAGTTCTTC. Its protein is CASSLREYNEQFF.

CDR3: CAISDSTGGHTEAFF. CDR3 sequence (DNA): TGTGCCATCAGTGATTCGACAGGGGGACACACTGAAGCTTTCTTT. The chain joins TRBV10-3 to TRBJ1-1; 9 nucleotides agree with TRBD1. Germline CDR1 and CDR2: ENHRY and SYGVKD. The CDR3 extends over 15 amino acids. The ends lost 3 bases at V and 3 bases at J; junction bases unmatched: 5.

The rearrangement uses TRBV9 and TRBJ2-2; 9 bases map to TRBD2. V gave up 2 bases and J gave up 6 bases; unmatched junction bases: 11. The germline CDR1 and CDR2 sequences are SGDLS and YYNGEE. The CDR3 spans 17 residues. The CDR3 is CASSVNRAGGDPGELFF. In DNA, the CDR3 is TGTGCCAGCAGCGTCAACCGCGCGGGAGGGGATCCCGGGGAGCTGTTTTTT.

The chain carries TRBV29-1 and TRBJ1-3; TRBD1 matches 7 bases. Germline lookup yields CDR1 SQVTM and CDR2 ANQGSEA. V lost 1 base, J lost 2 bases, and 8 bases stayed unmatched. This CDR3 is built from 16 residues. The CDR3 spells CSVEGYEGAAGNTIYF. CDR3 nucleotides: TGCAGCGTTGAAGGTTACGAGGGGGCGGCTGGAAACACCATATATTTT.

This clone has more than one count but fewer than ten. The chain couples TRBV7-3 to TRBJ2-3, with 14 bases fitting TRBD2. Germline V gene lookup returns CDR1 SGHTA and CDR2 FQGTGA. The length of the CDR3 is 15 residues. Trimming at V came to 4 bases and at J to 4 bases, leaving 1 base not matched to a gene. CDR3 residues: CASSSGLAGADTQYF. The CDR3 coding sequence is TGTGCCAGCAGCTCGGGACTAGCGGGAGCAGATACGCAGTATTTT.

This chain connects TRBV28 to TRBJ1-1; possible D gene TRBD1, 5 bases. V dropped 3 bases and J dropped 5 bases, with 25 bases sitting between them. Germline V lookup: CDR1 MDHEN, CDR2 SYDVKM. The CDR3 runs to 18 residues. CDR3 region: CASSFSRVDDPGRTEAFF. The CDR3 bases are TGTGCCAGCAGTTTCTCGCGGGTCGATGACCCAGGGAGGACTGAAGCTTTCTTT.

This clone was counted between two and nine times. The V call is TRBV21-1, the J call TRBJ1-2; the listed D gene, TRBD1, was not tested against the DNA. TRBV21-1 is described as a pseudogene. The CDR3 extends over 14 amino acids. Written as DNA, the CDR3 is TGTGCCAGCGACAAAAATCAGGGGATCTATGGCTACACCTTC. This codes for CASDKNQGIYGYTF.

The chain carries TRBV5-8 and TRBJ2-6, with D unresolved. The CDR3 length is 13 residues. CDR1 is SGHTS, CDR2 YDEGEE, per germline. The V end lost 1 base, the J end lost 3 bases, and 2 bases lay between the germline ends. The CDR3, as DNA: TGTGCCAGCAGCTTGTATGGGGCCAACGTCCTGACTTTC. It codes for CASSLYGANVLTF.

The chain employs TRBV6-4 and TRBJ1-2, with TRBD1 matching 7 bases. V was pared by 8 bases and J by 4 bases, with 7 bases of the junction left unmatched. Germline assignment: CDR1 MRHNA and CDR2 SNTAGT. This CDR3 region has 13 residues. CDR3 residues: CASPNDRVYGYTF. In DNA, the CDR3 is TGTGCCAGCCCAAACGACAGGGTCTATGGCTACACCTTC.

V is TRBV7-8 and J is TRBJ2-2, with 7 bases fitting TRBD2. The J segment lost 5 bases and the V segment lost 4 bases, leaving 13 bases of the junction unmatched. This CDR3 has 17 residues. Per the germline V gene, CDR1 is SGHVS and CDR2 is FQNEAQ. The DNA of the CDR3 is TGTGCCAGCAGCTCCGTTACCGGGACTACAACTACCGGGGAGCTGTTTTTT. Translating gives CASSSVTGTTTTGELFF.

V usage is TRBV2 and J usage is TRBJ1-2; no clear D. The CDR3 is 14 amino acids. Trimming stripped 7 bases from V and 8 bases from J, with 20 bases between. Germline loops: CDR1 SNHLY, CDR2 FYNNEI. The CDR3 here is CASIIGENRDGYTF. The CDR3 DNA sequence: TGTGCCAGCATTATTGGGGAGAACCGCGACGGCTACACCTTC.

The chain couples TRBV6-1 to TRBJ2-7, with TRBD2 identical over 9 bases. The V and J ends lost 4 bases and 4 bases, in that order; junction bases with no gene match: 8. CDR3 length: 15 amino acids. Germline V gene sequence: CDR1 MNHNS, CDR2 SASEGT. The CDR3 loop reads CASSAETSGRYEQYF. CDR3 bases: TGTGCCAGCAGTGCCGAGACTAGCGGAAGATACGAGCAGTACTTC.

For this clone: The sample carries other DNA sequences with the same CDR3. The gene calls are TRBV5-6 and TRBJ2-7; 8 bases match TRBD2. The CDR3 covers 14 residues. V was clipped by 3 bases and J by 0 bases; unmatched bases: 2. Looked up from germline, CDR1 is SGHDT and CDR2 is YYEEEE. The CDR3 DNA follows: TGTGCCAGCAGCTCAGGGACTAGCTCCTACGAGCAGTACTTC. Its translation is CASSSGTSSYEQYF.

The chain has TRBV4-2 and TRBJ1-2; D gene uncertain. The CDR3 extends over 16 amino acids. Germline CDR1 reads LGHNA; CDR2 reads YNFKEQ. V lost 1 base to trimming and J lost 1 base, with 13 bases between them. CDR3 DNA: TGTGCCAGCAGCCAAGCGGTAGGGAGTAATAACTATGGCTACACCTTC. Its translation is CASSQAVGSNNYGYTF.

This clone has a handful of counts. V gene TRBV28 combines with J gene TRBJ1-1, with 7 nucleotides matching TRBD1. Trimming removed 7 bases from V and 8 bases from J; junction bases left unmatched: 7. The CDR3 has 12 residues. Germline V gene lookup returns CDR1 MDHEN and CDR2 SYDVKM. The CDR3 region has the DNA TGTGCCAGCACCTTGACAGGGTACGAAGCTTTCTTT. Translating gives CASTLTGYEAFF.

J is TRBJ2-5 and V is TRBV7-8, with D possibly TRBD1 on 6 matching bases. Trimming removed 1 base from V and 5 bases from J, with 14 bases in between. This CDR3 region has 15 residues. In germline, CDR1 is SGHVS, CDR2 FQNEAQ. The chain's CDR3 is CASSLGGRGRETQYF. Written as DNA, the CDR3 is TGTGCCAGCAGCTTAGGGGGCAGGGGTAGGGAGACCCAGTACTTC. The full variable domain, its missing parts supplied by reference TRBV7-8 and TRBJ2-5, is GAGVSQSPRYKVAKRGQDVALRCDPISGHVSLFWYQQALGQGPEFLTYFQNEAQLDKSGLPSDRFFAERPEGSVSTLKIQRTQQEDSAVYLCASSLGGRGRETQYFGPGTRLLVL.